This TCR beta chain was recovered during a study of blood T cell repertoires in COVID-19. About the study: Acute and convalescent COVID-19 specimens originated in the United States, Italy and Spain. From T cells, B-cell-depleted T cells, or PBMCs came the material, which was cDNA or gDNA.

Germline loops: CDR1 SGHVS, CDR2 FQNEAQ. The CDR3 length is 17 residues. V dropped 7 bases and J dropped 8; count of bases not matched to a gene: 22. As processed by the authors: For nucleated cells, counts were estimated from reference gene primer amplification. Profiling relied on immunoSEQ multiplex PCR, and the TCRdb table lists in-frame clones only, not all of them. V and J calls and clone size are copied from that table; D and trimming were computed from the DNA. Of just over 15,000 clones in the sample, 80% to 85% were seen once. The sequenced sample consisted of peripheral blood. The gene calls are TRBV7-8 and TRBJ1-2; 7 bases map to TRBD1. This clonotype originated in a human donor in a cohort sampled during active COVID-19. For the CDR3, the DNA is TGTGCCAGCAACCCTCTCCGACAGGGTAGTCATCGGTTGGGCTACACCTTC. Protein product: CASNPLRQGSHRLGYTF.